Reported below is one T cell receptor beta chain. Sequenced by immunoSEQ multiplex PCR; TCRdb stores in-frame clones only, minus some. Of roughly 3,900 clones listed, roughly 92% are singletons. This record belongs to a study of somatic mutations in cytotoxic T cells in rheumatoid arthritis. Germline values: CDR1 SGHAT, CDR2 FQNNGV. V was shortened by 2 bases and J by 1 base, with 11 bases between the two germline ends. This CDR3 is 15 amino acids long. The receptor was derived from a woman in her sixties with rheumatoid arthritis. V is TRBV11-2 and J is TRBJ2-5; TRBD1 might be the D (5 bases). The source material was CD8+ T cells sorted from blood. CDR3 sequence reads: CASSLSPRAQETQYF. The CDR3 bases are TGTGCCAGCAGCTTATCGCCCAGGGCCCAAGAGACCCAGTACTTC. Full variable domain (rest looked up from reference TRBV11-2 and TRBJ2-5): EAGVAQSPRYKIIEKRQSVAFWCNPISGHATLYWYQQILGQGPKLLIQFQNNGVVDDSQLPKDRFSAERLKGVDSTLKIQPAKLEDSAVYLCASSLSPRAQETQYFGPGTRLLVL.